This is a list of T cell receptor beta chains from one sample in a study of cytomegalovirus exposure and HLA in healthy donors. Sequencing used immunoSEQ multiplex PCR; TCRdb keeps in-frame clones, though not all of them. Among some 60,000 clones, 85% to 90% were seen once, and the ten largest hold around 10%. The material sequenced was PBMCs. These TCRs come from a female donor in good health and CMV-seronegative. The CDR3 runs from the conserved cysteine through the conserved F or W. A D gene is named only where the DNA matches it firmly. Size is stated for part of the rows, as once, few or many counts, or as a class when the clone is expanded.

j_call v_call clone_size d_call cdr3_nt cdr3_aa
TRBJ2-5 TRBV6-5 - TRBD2 TGTGCCGTAAGGAGCGGGAGTGAGACCCAGTACTTC CAVRSGSETQYF
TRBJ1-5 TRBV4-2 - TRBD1 TGTGCCAGCAGCCAAGGGAGACAGGGGGCTAATCAGCCCCAGCATTTT CASSQGRQGANQPQHF
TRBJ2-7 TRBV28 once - TGTGCCAGCAGCCAATATAGCGAGCAGTACTTC CASSQYSEQYF
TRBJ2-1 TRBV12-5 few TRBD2 TGTGCCTCCATGGCGGGGGGGCTGGCGGGCTCCTACAATGAGCAGTTCTTC CASMAGGLAGSYNEQFF
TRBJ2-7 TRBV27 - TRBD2 TGTGCCAGCAGAGCGGGGAGACTCTCCTACGAGCAGTACTTC CASRAGRLSYEQYF
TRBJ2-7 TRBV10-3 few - TGTGCCATCAGTTCCTGGGGGCAGGGGACCACCTACGAGCAGTACTTC CAISSWGQGTTYEQYF
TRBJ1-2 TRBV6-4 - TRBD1 TGTGCCAGCAGGCCGGGACAGGGAAACTATGGCTACACCTTC CASRPGQGNYGYTF
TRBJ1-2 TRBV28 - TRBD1 TGTGCCAGCAGTTTAGGGACAGGGGCGAGCTATGGCTACACCTTC CASSLGTGASYGYTF
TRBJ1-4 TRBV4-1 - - TGCGCCAGCAGCAAAGGGCAGGGGTTGACTAATGAAAAACTGTTTTTT CASSKGQGLTNEKLFF
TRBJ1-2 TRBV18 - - TGTGCCAGCTCTGAGAGGGTTGAAGGGTATGGCTACACCTTC CASSERVEGYGYTF
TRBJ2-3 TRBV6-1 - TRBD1 TGTGCCAGCATCGCCCAGGGGGCTATTCGAGATACGCAGTATTTT CASIAQGAIRDTQYF
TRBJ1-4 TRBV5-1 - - TGCGCCAGCAGCTTGTCAACAGTTAATGAAAAACTGTTTTTT CASSLSTVNEKLFF
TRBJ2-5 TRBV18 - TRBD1 TGTGCCAGCTCACCAAGGACAGGTCATCAAGAGACCCAGTACTTC CASSPRTGHQETQYF
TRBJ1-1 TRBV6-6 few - TGTGCCAGCAGTAAAGGAGCCCCGACCTATACAAACGAAGCTTTCTTT CASSKGAPTYTNEAFF
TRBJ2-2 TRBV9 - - TGTGCCAGCAGCGTCGCCAGCGGGGAGCTGTTTTTT CASSVASGELFF
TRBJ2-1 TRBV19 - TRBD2 TGTGCCAGTAGTTCATCACCACTAGCGGGAACTTCCAATGAGCAGTTCTTC CASSSSPLAGTSNEQFF
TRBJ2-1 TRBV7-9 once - TGTGCCAGCAGCCGAGACTTGAATGAGCAGTTCTTC CASSRDLNEQFF
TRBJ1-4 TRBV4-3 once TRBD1 TGCGCCAGCAGCCAAGCGCAGGGGGCTGGTAATGAAAAACTGTTTTTT CASSQAQGAGNEKLFF
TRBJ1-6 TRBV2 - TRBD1 TGTGCCAGCAGTGAGACAGGGGGCTATAATTCACCCCTCCACTTT CASSETGGYNSPLHF
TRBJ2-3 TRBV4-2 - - TGTGCCAGCAGCCAACACAACCAAGGGACTAGCACAGATACGCAGTATTTT CASSQHNQGTSTDTQYF
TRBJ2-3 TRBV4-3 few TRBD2 TGCGCCAGCAGTCCAGAGCTAAGCGGGAGCGGCACAGATACGCAGTATTTT CASSPELSGSGTDTQYF
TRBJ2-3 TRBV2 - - TGTGCCAGCAGGATCACTCCTAGCACAGATACGCAGTATTTT CASRITPSTDTQYF
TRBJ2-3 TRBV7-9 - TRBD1 TGTGCCAGCAGCCTAGAACACGGGACAGGGCCAGATACGCAGTATTTT CASSLEHGTGPDTQYF
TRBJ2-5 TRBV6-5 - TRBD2 TGTGCCAGCAGTTACTTTAGCGGGGGCCACGGGGAGACCCAGTACTTC CASSYFSGGHGETQYF
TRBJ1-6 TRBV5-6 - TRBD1 TGTGCCAGCAGCTTGGCCAACGGGGACAGCCAAAATTCACCCCTCCACTTT CASSLANGDSQNSPLHF
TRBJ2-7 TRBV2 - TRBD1 TGTGCCAGCAGCCCGCAGGGGGCGCGGAACGAGCAGTACTTC CASSPQGARNEQYF
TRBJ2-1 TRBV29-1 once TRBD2 TGCAGCGTTGAGTCGCCAGGGAGGGCCTACAATGAGCAGTTCTTC CSVESPGRAYNEQFF
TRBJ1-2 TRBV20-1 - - TGCAGTGCCCGACAGGCTCGGGGCTACACCTTC CSARQARGYTF
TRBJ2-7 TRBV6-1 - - TGTGCCAGCAGCTTCCCCCCCGACGAGCAGTACTTC CASSFPPDEQYF
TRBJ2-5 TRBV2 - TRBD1 TGTGCCAGCATGGACAGGGGGCAAGAGACCCAGTACTTC CASMDRGQETQYF
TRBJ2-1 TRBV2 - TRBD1 TGTGCCAGCAACGACAGGGGACCCTACAATGAGCAGTTCTTC CASNDRGPYNEQFF
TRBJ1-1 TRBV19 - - TGTGCCAGTAGTATCCCGGGGGTGAACACTGAAGCTTTCTTT CASSIPGVNTEAFF
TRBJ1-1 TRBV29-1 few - TGCAGCGTTGGAGGGAAGAACACTGAAGCTTTCTTT CSVGGKNTEAFF
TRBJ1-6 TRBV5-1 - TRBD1 TGCGCCAGCAGGCGCTCCGGGACAGGGGTTCCACCCCTCCACTTT CASRRSGTGVPPLHF
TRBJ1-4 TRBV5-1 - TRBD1 TGCGCCAGCAGCACGGACAGGGGAAATGAAAAACTGTTTTTT CASSTDRGNEKLFF
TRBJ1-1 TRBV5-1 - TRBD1 TGCGCCAGCAGCATTGGGACAGTAGAGAACACTGAAGCTTTCTTT CASSIGTVENTEAFF
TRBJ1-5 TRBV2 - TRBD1 TGTGCCAGCAGGGGACAGACTTATAGCAATCAGCCCCAGCATTTT CASRGQTYSNQPQHF
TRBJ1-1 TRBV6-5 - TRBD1 TGTGCCAGCAGTGCCGGACAGGGAGGGACTGAAGCTTTCTTT CASSAGQGGTEAFF
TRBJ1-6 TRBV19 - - TGTGCCAGTAGTACGACCCAGGGATATGATTCACCCCTCCACTTT CASSTTQGYDSPLHF
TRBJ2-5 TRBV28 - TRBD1 TGTGCCAGCAGCCCCGGGACAGGGTCTGGAGAGCAGTACTTC CASSPGTGSGEQYF